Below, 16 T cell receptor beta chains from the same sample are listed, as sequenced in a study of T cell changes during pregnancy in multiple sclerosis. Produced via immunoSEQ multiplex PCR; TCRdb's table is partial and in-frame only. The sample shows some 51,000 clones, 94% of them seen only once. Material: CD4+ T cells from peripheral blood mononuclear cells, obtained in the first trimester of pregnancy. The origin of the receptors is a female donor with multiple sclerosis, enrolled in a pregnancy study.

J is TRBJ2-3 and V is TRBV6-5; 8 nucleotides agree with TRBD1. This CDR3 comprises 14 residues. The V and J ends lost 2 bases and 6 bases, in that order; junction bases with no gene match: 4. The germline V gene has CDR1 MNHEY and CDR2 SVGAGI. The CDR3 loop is CASSYRTGTDTQYF. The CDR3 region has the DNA TGTGCCAGCAGTTACAGGACAGGGACTGATACGCAGTATTTT.

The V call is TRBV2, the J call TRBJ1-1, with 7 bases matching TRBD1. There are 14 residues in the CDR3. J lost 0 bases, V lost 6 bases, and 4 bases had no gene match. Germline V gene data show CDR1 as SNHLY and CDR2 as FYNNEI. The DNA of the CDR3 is TGTGCCAGCAGACCCGGGACAGTGAACACTGAAGCTTTCTTT. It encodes CASRPGTVNTEAFF. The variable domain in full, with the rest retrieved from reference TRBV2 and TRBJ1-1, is EPEVTQTPSHQVTQMGQEVILRCVPISNHLYFYWYRQILGQKVEFLVSFYNNEISEKSEIFDDQFSVERPDGSNFTLKIRSTKLEDSAMYFCASRPGTVNTEAFFGQGTRLTVV.

The CDR3 coding sequence is TGTGCCAGCAACCCGGGACTCTTGAATCAGCCCCAGCATTTT. Protein product: CASNPGLLNQPQHF. The chain combines TRBV6-1 with TRBJ1-5; the D gene is possibly TRBD1 (5 bases). With 7 bases removed from V and 4 bases from J, the gap between germline ends came to 14 bases. Germline V CDR1 and CDR2: MNHNS, SASEGT. The CDR3 spans 14 residues.

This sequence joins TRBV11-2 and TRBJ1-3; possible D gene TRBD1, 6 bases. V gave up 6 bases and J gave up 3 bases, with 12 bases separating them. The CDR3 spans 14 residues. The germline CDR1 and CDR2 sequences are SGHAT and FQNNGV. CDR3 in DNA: TGTGCCAGCAGGATAGGGGGAATTGGAAACACCATATATTTT. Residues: CASRIGGIGNTIYF.

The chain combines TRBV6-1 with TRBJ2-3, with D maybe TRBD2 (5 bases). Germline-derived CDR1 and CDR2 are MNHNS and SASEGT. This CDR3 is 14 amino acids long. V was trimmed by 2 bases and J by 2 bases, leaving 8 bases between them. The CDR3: CASSEQGLTDTQYF. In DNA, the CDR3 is TGTGCCAGCAGTGAACAAGGACTCACAGATACGCAGTATTTT.

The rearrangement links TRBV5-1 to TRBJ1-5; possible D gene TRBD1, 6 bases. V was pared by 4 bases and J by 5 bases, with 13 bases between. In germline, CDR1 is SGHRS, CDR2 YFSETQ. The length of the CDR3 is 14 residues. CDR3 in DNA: TGCGCCAGCAGCCCCGGACAGAGCCATCAGCCCCAGCATTTT. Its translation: CASSPGQSHQPQHF.

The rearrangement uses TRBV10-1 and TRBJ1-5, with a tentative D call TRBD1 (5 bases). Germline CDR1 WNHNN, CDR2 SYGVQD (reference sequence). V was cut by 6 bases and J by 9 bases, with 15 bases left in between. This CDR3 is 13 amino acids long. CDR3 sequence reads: CASSAGPNGPQHF. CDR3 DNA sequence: TGCGCCAGCAGCGCGGGGCCTAATGGGCCCCAGCATTTT.

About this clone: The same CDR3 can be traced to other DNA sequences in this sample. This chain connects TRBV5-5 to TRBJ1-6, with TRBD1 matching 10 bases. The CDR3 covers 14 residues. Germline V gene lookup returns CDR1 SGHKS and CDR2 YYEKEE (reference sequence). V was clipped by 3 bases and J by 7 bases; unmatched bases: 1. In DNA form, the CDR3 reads TGTGCCAGCAGCTCGGACAGGGGGAATTCACCCCTCCACTTT. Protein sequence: CASSSDRGNSPLHF.

DNA of the CDR3: TGTGCCATCAGAACCGACAGGGATAATTCACCCCTCCACTTT. Residues: CAIRTDRDNSPLHF. The V gene is TRBV10-3, the J gene TRBJ1-6; 7 nucleotides match TRBD1. Losses at the gene ends were 6 bases for V and 5 bases for J; bases not matched to a gene: 4. The CDR3 is 14 amino acids. CDR1 is ENHRY and CDR2 is SYGVKD in the germline V gene.

CDR3: CASGVAGADNSPLHF. In DNA, the CDR3 is TGTGCTAGTGGCGTAGCAGGGGCCGATAATTCACCCCTCCACTTT. V is TRBV12-5 and J is TRBJ1-6, with D maybe TRBD1 (6 bases). The germline gives CDR1 LGHNT, CDR2 FRNRAP. V was clipped by 6 bases and J by 5 bases, with 14 bases between them. The CDR3 is 15 amino acids.

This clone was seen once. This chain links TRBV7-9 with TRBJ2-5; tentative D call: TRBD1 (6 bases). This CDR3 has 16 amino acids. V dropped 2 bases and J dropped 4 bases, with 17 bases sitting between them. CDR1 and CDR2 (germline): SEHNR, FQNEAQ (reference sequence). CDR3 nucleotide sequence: TGTGCCAGCAGCTTAAGACAGGCACAACGGGGAGAGACCCAGTACTTC. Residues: CASSLRQAQRGETQYF.

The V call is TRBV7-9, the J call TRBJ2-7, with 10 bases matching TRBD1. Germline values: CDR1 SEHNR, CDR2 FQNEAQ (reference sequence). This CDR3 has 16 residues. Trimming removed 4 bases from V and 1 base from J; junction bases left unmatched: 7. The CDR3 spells CASSYRTGGSSYEQYF. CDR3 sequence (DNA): TGTGCCAGCAGCTACCGGACAGGGGGTTCGTCCTACGAGCAGTACTTC.

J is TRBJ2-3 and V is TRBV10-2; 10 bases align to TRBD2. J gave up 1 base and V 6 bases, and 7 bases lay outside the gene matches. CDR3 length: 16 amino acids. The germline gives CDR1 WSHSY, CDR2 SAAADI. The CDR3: CASSQAGGPGTDTQYF. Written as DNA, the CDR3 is TGCGCCAGCAGCCAAGCGGGGGGGCCCGGCACAGATACGCAGTATTTT.

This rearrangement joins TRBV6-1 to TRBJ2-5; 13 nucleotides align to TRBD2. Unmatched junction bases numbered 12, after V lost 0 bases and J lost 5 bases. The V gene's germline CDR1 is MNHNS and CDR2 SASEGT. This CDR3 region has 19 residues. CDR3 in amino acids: CASSEARLAGGFASETQYF. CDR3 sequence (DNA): TGTGCCAGCAGTGAAGCCCGACTAGCGGGGGGTTTCGCTTCGGAGACCCAGTACTTC.

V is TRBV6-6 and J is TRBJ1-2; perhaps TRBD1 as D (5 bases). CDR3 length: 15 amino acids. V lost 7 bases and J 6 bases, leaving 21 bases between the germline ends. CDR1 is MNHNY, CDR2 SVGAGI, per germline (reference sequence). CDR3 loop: CASIRSGGVADGYTF. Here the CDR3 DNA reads TGTGCCAGCATCAGATCGGGAGGGGTGGCAGATGGCTACACCTTC.

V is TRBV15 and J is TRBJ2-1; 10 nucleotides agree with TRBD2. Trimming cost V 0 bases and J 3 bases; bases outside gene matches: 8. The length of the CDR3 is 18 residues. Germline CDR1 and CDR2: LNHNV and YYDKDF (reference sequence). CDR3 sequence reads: CATSRDRASGGHYNEQFF. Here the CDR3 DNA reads TGTGCCACCAGCAGAGATAGGGCTAGCGGGGGCCACTACAATGAGCAGTTCTTC.